The rows below give T cell receptor beta chains drawn from one sample of a study of identical twins. Each CDR3 protein gets one entry after TCRdb re-called the 5' RACE reads with MiXCR. The sample shows hundreds of thousands of distinct CDR3 sequences, 8.6% of them seen only once. These same records also appear under a second study, on yellow fever vaccine responses in identical twins.

Sequencing was carried out using PBMCs. These receptors came from a woman younger than 30 in good health. The CDR3 runs from the conserved cysteine through the conserved F or W. A D gene is named only where the DNA matches it firmly. Size is omitted from some rows. Given values are once, few, many or a class for expanded clones.

j_gene	abundance	d_gene	v_gene	CDR3aa	CDR3nt
TRBJ1-1	-	TRBD1	TRBV3-1	CASSQSAFQGVSEAFF	TGTGCCAGCAGCCAAAGCGCCTTTCAGGGGGTATCTGAAGCTTTCTTT
TRBJ2-6	-	-	TRBV12-3/TRBV12-4	CTRSPLGLPSVGANVLTF	TGTACCCGCAGTCCCCTGGGACTCCCTTCGGTCGGGGCCAACGTCCTGACTTTC
TRBJ2-3	many	-	TRBV11-2	CASSLGLGDHTDTQYF	TGTGCCAGCAGCTTAGGTTTGGGGGACCACACAGATACGCAGTATTTT
TRBJ2-2	-	-	TRBV21-1	CASSKERLAGGTNTGELFF	TGTGCCAGCAGCAAAGAGAGACTAGCGGGAGGAACCAACACCGGGGAGCTGTTTTTT
TRBJ2-5	many	TRBD2	TRBV4-1	CASSQTSGRETQYF	TGCGCCAGCAGCCAGACTAGCGGGAGAGAGACCCAGTACTTC
TRBJ1-6	many	-	TRBV5-1	CASSSGYNSPLHF	TGCGCCAGCAGCTCGGGGTATAATTCACCCCTCCACTTT
TRBJ2-1	many	-	TRBV5-1	CASSFKYEQFF	TGCGCCAGCAGCTTTAAATATGAGCAGTTCTTC
TRBJ2-4	-	TRBD1	TRBV11-1	CASTDLRDRRSSTKNIQYF	TGTGCCAGCACCGACCTCCGGGACAGGAGATCAAGTACCAAAAACATTCAGTACTTC
TRBJ2-7	many	-	TRBV7-8	CASSLAVDYEQYF	TGTGCCAGCAGCTTAGCTGTGGATTACGAGCAGTACTTC
TRBJ1-5	few	TRBD1	TRBV20-1	CSARDQQGDFGQPQHF	TGCAGTGCTAGAGACCAACAGGGGGATTTCGGTCAGCCCCAGCATTTT
TRBJ1-4	many	TRBD1	TRBV12-3/TRBV12-4	CASSPDRGLSEKLFF	TGTGCCAGCAGTCCCGACAGGGGACTGAGTGAAAAACTGTTTTTT
TRBJ2-7	few	TRBD1	TRBV12-3/TRBV12-4	CASSSGGQGVYEQYF	TGTGCCAGCAGTTCAGGGGGACAGGGGGTCTACGAGCAGTACTTC
TRBJ1-4	many	-	TRBV3-1	CASSLLRVPNEKLFF	TGTGCCAGCAGCCTCCTCAGGGTCCCTAATGAAAAACTGTTTTTT
TRBJ2-1	many	TRBD2	TRBV5-1	CASAREGPYNEQFF	TGCGCCAGCGCTCGGGAGGGACCCTACAATGAGCAGTTCTTC
TRBJ2-3	few	-	TRBV7-3	CASSRQGGVSTYTQYF	TGTGCCAGCAGCCGTCAAGGAGGCGTTAGCACATATACGCAGTATTTT
TRBJ2-3	few	-	TRBV5-6	CASSLYRGTSTDTQYF	TGTGCCAGCAGCTTGTATCGCGGGACTAGCACAGATACGCAGTATTTT
TRBJ1-1	-	-	TRBV5-1	CASSPRKGTEAFF	TGCGCCAGCAGCCCGAGAAAGGGGACTGAAGCTTTCTTT
TRBJ2-7	few	-	TRBV11-2	CASSLDYRPYEQYF	TGTGCCAGCAGCTTAGATTACCGCCCCTACGAGCAGTACTTC
TRBJ2-7	-	TRBD2	TRBV5-1	CASSDGTSGGAVAHEQYF	TGCGCCAGCAGCGACGGGACTAGCGGGGGGGCCGTCGCCCACGAGCAGTACTTC
TRBJ2-5	many	-	TRBV29-1	CSVDGDGYQETQYF	TGCAGCGTTGATGGGGACGGCTACCAAGAGACCCAGTACTTC
TRBJ2-5	-	-	TRBV3-1	CASSLVGGGMKTQYF	TGTGCCAGCAGCCTAGTAGGGGGGGGCATGAAGACCCAGTACTTC
TRBJ2-1	many	-	TRBV6-1	CASRPGIPYNEQFF	TGTGCCAGCAGACCCGGGATCCCCTACAATGAGCAGTTCTTC
TRBJ2-5	-	TRBD2	TRBV10-3	CASNSGGQETQYF	TGTGCCTCCAATAGCGGGGGACAAGAGACCCAGTACTTC
TRBJ2-1	-	-	TRBV7-3	CASSPSGAQGEQFF	TGTGCCAGCAGCCCCTCCGGGGCCCAGGGTGAGCAGTTCTTC
TRBJ2-1	-	-	TRBV6-2/TRBV6-3	CASSYSLASLSNEQFF	TGTGCCAGCAGTTACTCTCTGGCCAGCCTGTCCAATGAGCAGTTCTTC
TRBJ1-2	many	-	TRBV6-2/TRBV6-3	CASSYNRVYGYTF	TGTGCCAGCAGTTACAACAGGGTGTATGGTTACACCTTC